What follows are 22 T cell receptor beta chains derived from one specimen sequenced in a study of CD8 T cells in ankylosing spondylitis. TCRdb re-called the 5' RACE reads with MiXCR, one entry per CDR3 protein. Of more than 30,000 distinct CDR3 sequences listed, around an eighth are singletons. What was sequenced was synovial fluid, either unsorted or a sorted T cell fraction (not recorded which). The receptors originated from a male donor with ankylosing spondylitis.

This clonotype was observed at least ten times. V is TRBV4-3 and J is TRBJ2-1; no reliable D call. The V end was cut by 3 bases, the J end by 4 bases, with 7 bases between. The CDR3 length is 13 residues. From germline, CDR1 is LGHNA and CDR2 YSLEER. This CDR3 is CASSQAPYNEQFF. In DNA form, the CDR3 reads TGCGCCAGCAGCCAGGCGCCGTACAATGAGCAGTTCTTC.

This clonotype was found many times. This chain connects TRBV9 to TRBJ2-3, with 13 positions matching TRBD2. Germline loops: CDR1 SGDLS, CDR2 YYNGEE. J lost 4 bases, V lost 3 bases, and 8 bases had no gene match. The CDR3 is 17 amino acids. The CDR3 region has the DNA TGTGCCAGCAGCGATACGACCGGGACTAGCGGGGCAGATACGCAGTATTTT. Translated: CASSDTTGTSGADTQYF.

There are many counts of this clonotype. The CDR3 is CASSSRGQSNQPQHF. DNA for the CDR3: TGTGCCAGCAGCTCCCGAGGGCAGAGCAATCAGCCCCAGCATTTT. This chain connects TRBV5-5 to TRBJ1-5; no firm D call. Trimming removed 3 bases at V and 1 base at J, with 11 bases between. CDR3 length equals 15 residues. Germline V gene data show CDR1 as SGHKS and CDR2 as YYEKEE (reference sequence).

At least ten counts were recorded for this clonotype. Without the conserved terminal phenylalanine or tryptophan, this CDR3 likely stems from a read error. The DNA is left out, because the CDR3 cannot be placed on it with certainty; the CDR3 is given as TCRdb lists it. This chain links TRBV28 with TRBJ1-2; the listed D gene, TRBD1, was not tested against the DNA. Germline V gene lookup returns CDR1 MDHEN and CDR2 SYDVKM. Ends included, the CDR3 has 13 residues. The CDR3 reads CASSPAAKQHYGY.

This clonotype was picked up many times. V usage is TRBV20-1 and J usage is TRBJ2-7, with TRBD2 as a possible D gene (5 bases). The V gene lost 3 bases and the J gene lost 7 bases, with 19 bases spanning the gap. Per the germline V gene, CDR1 is DFQATT and CDR2 is SNEGSKA (reference sequence). This CDR3 is built from 14 residues. The CDR3 region is CSARRASEIGEQYF. The CDR3 DNA reads TGCAGTGCTAGGAGGGCGTCCGAAATAGGGGAGCAGTACTTC.

The chain links TRBV10-3 to TRBJ1-5; D possibly corresponds to TRBD1 (5 bases). The length of the CDR3 is 13 residues. Trimming shortened V by 3 bases and J by 6 bases, and 9 bases separated the two germline ends. Germline loops: CDR1 ENHRY, CDR2 SYGVKD. This CDR3 is CAISEGAGQPQHF. For the CDR3, the DNA is TGTGCCATCAGTGAAGGGGCGGGTCAGCCCCAGCATTTT.

The chain links TRBV6-5 to TRBJ2-5; no clear D. In germline, CDR1 is MNHEY, CDR2 SVGAGI. Trimming stripped 0 bases from V and 3 bases from J, with 11 bases between. The CDR3 is 15 amino acids. This CDR3 is CASSYSVPVKETQYF. The DNA of the CDR3 is TGTGCCAGCAGTTACTCGGTCCCAGTTAAAGAGACCCAGTACTTC.

This clonotype has just a few counts. The chain joins TRBV25-1 to TRBJ2-6; 7 bases fit TRBD2. V shed 1 base and J 4 bases; nucleotides not matched to a gene: 4. The length of the CDR3 is 16 residues. CDR1 is MGHDK, CDR2 SYGVNS, per germline. The CDR3 reads CASSESGRAGANVLTF. The CDR3, as DNA: TGTGCCAGCAGTGAATCGGGGAGGGCCGGGGCCAACGTCCTGACTTTC. Looking up the rest from reference TRBV25-1 and TRBJ2-6 gives the full variable domain: EADIYQTPRYLVIGTGKKITLECSQTMGHDKMYWYQQDPGMELHLIHYSYGVNSTEKGDLSSESTVSRIRTEHFPLTLESARPSHTSQYLCASSESGRAGANVLTFGAGSRLTVL.

This clonotype has a count of ten or more. This chain joins TRBV20-1 and TRBJ1-5; D might be TRBD1 (5 bases). The V end lost 2 bases, the J end lost 4 bases, and 6 bases lay between the germline ends. Germline assignment: CDR1 DFQATT and CDR2 SNEGSKA (reference sequence). CDR3 length equals 12 residues. This chain's CDR3 is CSARQGNQPQHF. CDR3 DNA sequence: TGCAGTGCTAGACAGGGTAATCAGCCCCAGCATTTT.

This clonotype has at least ten counts. V usage is TRBV6-2 or TRBV6-3 and J usage is TRBJ2-6, with a tentative D call TRBD2 (5 bases). The V end was cut by 2 bases, the J end by 0 bases, with 8 bases between. Germline CDR1 reads MNHEY; CDR2 reads SVGEGT. CDR3 size: 16 residues. CDR3 sequence (DNA): TGTGCCAGCAGTTACATAGAGGGCTCTGGGGCCAACGTCCTGACTTTC. It codes for CASSYIEGSGANVLTF.

A few counts support this clonotype. The chain recombines TRBV20-1 with TRBJ2-7; D is unclear. Trimming took off 6 bases at V and 3 bases at J, with 21 bases between the two ends. Germline V gene lookup returns CDR1 DFQATT and CDR2 SNEGSKA (reference sequence). The CDR3 length is 15 residues. The CDR3 nucleotides read TGCAGTGCGCGAGACCGGGCAGCCAAATTCTACGAGCAGTACTTC. It translates to CSARDRAAKFYEQYF.

The V gene is TRBV7-2, the J gene TRBJ2-7; TRBD2 is a possible D gene (5 bases). Germline loops: CDR1 SGHTA, CDR2 FQGNSA. The CDR3 length is 14 residues. V lost 5 bases and J 1 base, leaving 12 bases between the germline ends. The CDR3, as DNA: TGTGCCAGCAGCCTTATGCGGGTATCCTACGAGCAGTACTTC. This codes for CASSLMRVSYEQYF.

The table lists this clonotype with a few counts. The chain employs TRBV21-1 and TRBJ1-1. TRBV21-1 is marked as a pseudogene. This CDR3 is 16 amino acids long. The CDR3 nucleotides are TGTGCCAGCAGCCCGAGGGCAGGCGAGGAGAACACTGAAGCTTTCTTT. Protein product: CASSPRAGEENTEAFF.

V usage is TRBV7-9 and J usage is TRBJ1-1, with a weak D call TRBD1 (5 bases). This CDR3 region has 13 residues. The V gene's germline CDR1 is SEHNR and CDR2 FQNEAQ (reference sequence). V was cut by 7 bases and J by 4 bases, with 13 bases left in between. CDR3 in DNA: TGTGCCAGCACCCAGGGTTTTGTCACTGAAGCTTTCTTT. Amino acids: CASTQGFVTEAFF.

The chain links TRBV20-1 to TRBJ2-5; maybe TRBD2 (6 bases). This CDR3 has 13 residues. Trimming removed 5 bases at V and 5 bases at J, with 15 bases between. Looked up from germline, CDR1 is DFQATT and CDR2 is SNEGSKA (reference sequence). CDR3 sequence (DNA): TGCAGTGCTTACTATCGTGGAGGGGAGACCCAGTACTTC. This codes for CSAYYRGGETQYF.

This chain links TRBV3-1 with TRBJ2-1; D not resolved. Trimming removed 0 bases at V and 8 bases at J, with 8 bases between. Per the germline V gene, CDR1 is LGHDT and CDR2 is YNNKEL (reference sequence). This CDR3 region has 13 residues. In nucleotides, the CDR3 is TGTGCCAGCAGCCAAGATAACGAGCATGAGCAGTTCTTC. Amino acid sequence: CASSQDNEHEQFF.

The CDR3 spells CASSQETGRVYGYTF. The CDR3 DNA reads TGCGCCAGCAGCCAAGAAACAGGGAGGGTCTATGGCTACACCTTC. This rearrangement joins TRBV4-1 to TRBJ1-2, with D tentatively TRBD1 (6 bases). The CDR3 length is 15 residues. V lost 0 bases to trimming and J lost 4 bases, with 12 bases between them. Germline CDR1 and CDR2: MGHRA and YSYEKL.

This clonotype was detected many times. The chain has TRBV6-2 or TRBV6-3 and TRBJ2-1; TRBD2 might be the D (6 bases). The CDR3 loop spans 13 amino acids. The germline gives CDR1 MNHEY, CDR2 SVGEGT. V gave up 5 bases and J gave up 5 bases, with 10 bases separating them. DNA for the CDR3: TGTGCCAGCAGTCCGGACTATAACAATGAGCAGTTCTTC. Amino acids: CASSPDYNNEQFF.

The chain links TRBV9 to TRBJ1-3, with D tentatively TRBD1 (5 bases). CDR1 SGDLS and CDR2 YYNGEE come from the germline V gene. The ends were cut back, 0 bases at V and 4 bases at J, with 11 bases in the middle. The CDR3 extends over 15 amino acids. The CDR3 spells CASSVAGLHGNTIYF. The CDR3 DNA sequence: TGTGCCAGCAGCGTAGCAGGGTTGCACGGAAACACCATATATTTT. The full variable domain, rest sourced from reference TRBV9 and TRBJ1-3, is DSGVTQTPKHLITATGQRVTLRCSPRSGDLSVYWYQQSLDQGLQFLIQYYNGEERAKGNILERFSAQQFPDLHSELNLSSLELGDSALYFCASSVAGLHGNTIYFGEGSWLTVV.

This clonotype showed up just a few times. The chain links TRBV6-5 to TRBJ2-5; unclear D gene. Trimming took off 5 bases at V and 7 bases at J, with 11 bases between the two ends. The CDR3 runs 12 residues. Germline V gives CDR1 MNHEY, CDR2 SVGAGI. The CDR3 DNA sequence: TGTGCCAGCAGTACCGATAGGCGGACCCAGTACTTC. Amino acids: CASSTDRRTQYF.

This chain links TRBV15 with TRBJ1-5; D is possibly TRBD1 (5 bases). The CDR3 totals 12 residues. V lost 8 bases to trimming and J lost 6 bases, with 11 bases between them. Germline CDR1 reads LNHNV; CDR2 reads YYDKDF (reference sequence). The CDR3 protein is CATSVRGQPQHF. In DNA form, the CDR3 reads TGTGCCACCTCCGTTAGGGGTCAGCCCCAGCATTTT.

The chain recombines TRBV5-5 with TRBJ2-1; 7 bases map to TRBD2. Germline V gene data show CDR1 as SGHKS and CDR2 as YYEKEE (reference sequence). The V and J ends lost 4 bases and 9 bases, in that order; junction bases with no gene match: 10. The CDR3 totals 14 residues. The CDR3 nucleotides are TGTGCCAGCAGCCTCGGGCTAGCGGAGGGTGAGCAGTTCTTC. Its protein product is CASSLGLAEGEQFF.